The next 30 T cell receptor beta chains were all read from a single sample in a study of Tregs in tolerant kidney transplant recipients. Libraries were prepared by immunoSEQ multiplex PCR; TCRdb keeps only in-frame clonotypes and omits some of them. The sample has over 50,000 clones; around 80% are singletons. Sequencing input: CD4+ T cells from blood. The origin of the receptors is a human donor in good health.

The chain employs TRBV9 and TRBJ2-2, with TRBD2 matching over 13 bases. CDR1 and CDR2 from the germline V gene are SGDLS and YYNGEE. This CDR3 contains 14 residues. V lost 7 bases to trimming and J lost 6 bases; unmatched junction nucleotides: 3. CDR3 region: CASRLAGGAGELFF. The CDR3 nucleotides are TGTGCCAGCCGACTAGCGGGGGGCGCCGGGGAGCTGTTTTTT.

This clone rates as medium-sized. The chain is built from TRBV6-1 and TRBJ1-1; D possibly corresponds to TRBD1 (6 bases). Trimming shortened V by 8 bases and J by 5 bases, and 15 bases separated the two germline ends. Germline CDR1 MNHNS, CDR2 SASEGT. The CDR3 loop spans 13 amino acids. Written as DNA, the CDR3 is TGTGCCAGCTCTATTGGTCAGGGGACTGAAGCTTTCTTT. This sequence encodes CASSIGQGTEAFF.

V usage is TRBV10-3 and J usage is TRBJ2-7, with 7 bases identical to TRBD1. CDR1 and CDR2 from the germline V gene are ENHRY and SYGVKD. V was clipped by 5 bases and J by 3 bases; unmatched bases: 7. This CDR3 spans 14 amino acids. Here the CDR3 DNA reads TGTGCCATCAGTCCTGGGACAGCTTACTACGAGCAGTACTTC. Residues: CAISPGTAYYEQYF.

The chain links TRBV7-3 to TRBJ2-7, with 7 positions matching TRBD2. The CDR3 length is 14 residues. From germline, CDR1 is SGHTA and CDR2 FQGTGA. J gave up 7 bases and V 4 bases, and 10 bases lay outside the gene matches. CDR3: CASSSYGGLDEQYF. The DNA of the CDR3 is TGTGCCAGCAGCTCGTACGGGGGGTTGGATGAGCAGTACTTC.

V and J are TRBV9 and TRBJ2-7; D gene unclear. The CDR3 contains 14 residues. V lost 7 bases and J lost 0, with 14 bases in between. Germline CDR1 reads SGDLS; CDR2 reads YYNGEE. CDR3 amino acids: CASSTAPSSYEQYF. Written as DNA, the CDR3 is TGTGCCAGCTCGACGGCCCCAAGCTCCTACGAGCAGTACTTC.

The chain carries TRBV4-3 and TRBJ2-3; D may be TRBD1 (6 bases). Germline V gene sequence: CDR1 LGHNA, CDR2 YSLEER. Trimming cost V 3 bases and J 9 bases, with 13 bases left between them. CDR3 size: 13 residues. CDR3: CASSQGHGGTQYF. The CDR3 bases are TGCGCCAGCAGCCAGGGACACGGTGGGACGCAGTATTTT.

The chain is built from TRBV27 and TRBJ1-2; D call uncertain. The length of the CDR3 is 11 residues. Per the germline V gene, CDR1 is MNHEY and CDR2 is SMNVEV (reference sequence). Deletions cut 8 bases from V and 4 bases from J, with 8 bases between. The CDR3 DNA reads TGTGCCAGCCGATTGCCCTATGGCTACACCTTC. This sequence encodes CASRLPYGYTF.

This sequence joins TRBV6-5 and TRBJ1-2; D ambiguous. CDR3 size: 13 residues. Germline CDR1 and CDR2: MNHEY and SVGAGI. V dropped 4 bases and J dropped 2 bases, with 8 bases sitting between them. This CDR3 reads CASSSHQNYGYTF. The CDR3 DNA is TGTGCCAGCAGTTCTCATCAGAACTATGGCTACACCTTC.

The J gene is TRBJ2-7, the V gene TRBV7-2; D possibly corresponds to TRBD1 (5 bases). Germline CDR1 is SGHTA and CDR2 is FQGNSA. Trimming removed 0 bases at V and 4 bases at J, with 13 bases between. This CDR3 is built from 15 residues. CDR3 sequence (DNA): TGTGCCAGCAGCTTAGCGGCAGGGAATATGTACGAGCAGTACTTC. The encoded protein is CASSLAAGNMYEQYF.

This clone appeared a few times. V and J are TRBV6-1 and TRBJ2-5; 9 bases are shared with TRBD2. The trim removed 3 bases at V and 5 bases at J, leaving 7 bases unmatched. Germline V CDR1 and CDR2: MNHNS, SASEGT. This CDR3 region has 15 residues. CDR3 DNA: TGTGCCAGCAGTGAGAATAGCGGGGGAGGGGAGACCCAGTACTTC. It codes for CASSENSGGGETQYF.

This chain joins TRBV4-3 and TRBJ2-1; 7 bases agree with TRBD2. Germline V gives CDR1 LGHNA, CDR2 YSLEER. The V segment lost 0 bases and the J segment 9 bases; nucleotides outside the gene matches: 8. This CDR3 has 15 amino acids. CDR3 bases: TGCGCCAGCAGCCAAGACCGGACTAGTATGCGTGAGCAGTTCTTC. This encodes CASSQDRTSMREQFF.

V is TRBV13 and J is TRBJ1-1; D is undetermined. The V gene lost 5 bases and the J gene lost 4 bases, with 14 bases spanning the gap. Germline V CDR1 and CDR2: PRHDT, FYEKMQ (reference sequence). The CDR3 has 14 amino acids. In nucleotides, the CDR3 is TGTGCCAGCAGCCCCTCGACCTCCCCCACTGAAGCTTTCTTT. Translating gives CASSPSTSPTEAFF. Drawing the rest from reference TRBV13 and TRBJ1-1, the complete variable domain is AAGVIQSPRHLIKEKRETATLKCYPIPRHDTVYWYQQGPGQDPQFLISFYEKMQSDKGSIPDRFSAQQFSDYHSELNMSSLELGDSALYFCASSPSTSPTEAFFGQGTRLTVV.

The CDR3 sequence: CASSQGGYGYTF. CDR3 DNA: TGTGCCAGCAGTCAAGGGGGGTATGGCTACACCTTC. The V and J genes are TRBV27 and TRBJ1-2; TRBD1 might be the D (6 bases). The CDR3 runs to 12 residues. Trimming removed 5 bases at V and 5 bases at J, with 9 bases between. Germline-derived CDR1 and CDR2 are MNHEY and SMNVEV (reference sequence).

The V gene is TRBV7-2, the J gene TRBJ2-3; D perhaps matches TRBD2 (7 bases). Deletions cut 7 bases from V and 4 bases from J, with 15 bases between. The germline V gene has CDR1 SGHTA and CDR2 FQGNSA. The CDR3 is 14 amino acids. CDR3 nucleotide sequence: TGTGCCAGCACCATGGCGGGGGCCGCAGATACGCAGTATTTT. Translated, it gives CASTMAGAADTQYF. The full variable domain, in which reference TRBV7-2 and TRBJ2-3 provide the parts outside the CDR3, is GAGVSQSPSNKVTEKGKDVELRCDPISGHTALYWYRQSLGQGLEFLIYFQGNSAPDKSGLPSDRFSAERTGGSVSTLTIQRTQQEDSAVYLCASTMAGAADTQYFGPGTRLTVL.

This chain joins TRBV4-3 and TRBJ1-1; the D gene is possibly TRBD1 (5 bases). V lost 3 bases to trimming and J lost 7 bases, with 18 bases between them. Germline V gives CDR1 LGHNA, CDR2 YSLEER. There are 15 residues in the CDR3. CDR3 region: CASSHPGPRGGEAFF. The CDR3 nucleotides are TGCGCCAGCAGCCACCCGGGACCCCGAGGTGGTGAAGCTTTCTTT.

The chain uses TRBV7-3 and TRBJ2-2; 12 nucleotides match TRBD1. The CDR3 has 19 residues. V shed 1 base, J shed 7 bases, and the junction held 13 bases outside the gene matches. Germline CDR1 is SGHTA and CDR2 is FQGTGA. CDR3 protein: CASSLMELVGTGGNGELFF. As DNA, the CDR3 is TGTGCCAGCAGCTTAATGGAATTGGTGGGGACAGGGGGCAACGGGGAGCTGTTTTTT. Full variable domain (outside the CDR3, taken from reference TRBV7-3 and TRBJ2-2): GAGVSQTPSNKVTEKGKYVELRCDPISGHTALYWYRQSLGQGPEFLIYFQGTGAADDSGLPNDRFFAVRPEGSVSTLKIQRTERGDSAVYLCASSLMELVGTGGNGELFFGEGSRLTVL.

This clone was counted a single time. The chain recombines TRBV29-1 with TRBJ1-1; no clear D gene. The CDR3 is 11 amino acids. Germline CDR1 SQVTM, CDR2 ANQGSEA. V gave up 7 bases and J gave up 1 base, with 7 bases separating them. CDR3 loop: CSGYKNTEAFF. CDR3 DNA sequence: TGCAGCGGTTATAAGAACACTGAAGCTTTCTTT.

V is TRBV6-6 and J is TRBJ2-7, with a tentative D call TRBD2 (6 bases). Germline CDR1 and CDR2: MNHNY and SVGAGI (reference sequence). V was shortened by 6 bases and J by 4 bases, with 19 bases between the two germline ends. This CDR3 comprises 15 residues. Here the CDR3 reads CASRPARGMAYEQYF. CDR3 coding DNA: TGTGCCAGCAGGCCCGCTCGCGGGATGGCGTACGAGCAGTACTTC.

This chain joins TRBV5-1 and TRBJ2-2; possible D gene TRBD2, 6 bases. The CDR3 contains 16 residues. Per the germline V gene, CDR1 is SGHRS and CDR2 is YFSETQ. The V gene lost 0 bases and the J gene lost 0 bases, with 9 bases spanning the gap. CDR3 sequence reads: CASSLVLASNTGELFF. For the CDR3, the DNA is TGCGCCAGCAGCTTGGTGCTAGCGTCGAACACCGGGGAGCTGTTTTTT.

This chain uses TRBV9 with TRBJ2-1; perhaps TRBD2 as D (6 bases). In germline, CDR1 is SGDLS, CDR2 YYNGEE. Trimming took 0 bases from V and 10 from J, leaving 26 bases between them. There are 18 residues in the CDR3. For the CDR3, the DNA is TGTGCCAGCAGCGTAGAATTGGTGGGTCTAGCGTCTCGTAAGGAGCAGTTCTTC. It specifies CASSVELVGLASRKEQFF.

The V and J genes are TRBV15 and TRBJ1-6; TRBD1 matches 7 bases. The CDR3 spans 19 residues. The junction had 10 bases not matched to a gene; V was cut back by 2 bases and J by 0 bases. Germline assignment: CDR1 LNHNV and CDR2 YYDKDF (reference sequence). Here the CDR3 DNA reads TGTGCCACCAGCAGAAGACAGGGTAGACTCAGCTCCTATAATTCACCCCTCCACTTT. Amino acid sequence: CATSRRQGRLSSYNSPLHF.

The chain links TRBV19 to TRBJ2-2; D tentatively fits TRBD1 or TRBD2 (5 bases each). Germline V gene data show CDR1 as LNHDA and CDR2 as SQIVND (reference sequence). V was trimmed by 2 bases and J by 7 bases, leaving 11 bases between them. The CDR3 runs to 14 residues. CDR3 nucleotide sequence: TGTGCCAGTAGTATACGAGGGGAGCTCGGGGAGCTGTTTTTT. Translating it yields CASSIRGELGELFF.

The chain recombines TRBV7-2 with TRBJ2-1; the D gene could be TRBD1 or TRBD2 (5 bases each). CDR3 length equals 16 residues. Trimming removed 3 bases at V and 8 bases at J, with 20 bases between. CDR1 and CDR2 from the germline V gene are SGHTA and FQGNSA. The DNA of the CDR3 is TGTGCCAGCAGCTTTCGGGCCGGGACGACAACATATGAGCAGTTCTTC. Its protein is CASSFRAGTTTYEQFF.

This chain connects TRBV11-3 to TRBJ1-2; 7 bases map to TRBD1. V gave up 2 bases and J gave up 0 bases; unmatched junction bases: 9. Germline-derived CDR1 and CDR2 are SGHNT and YENEEA. The CDR3 extends over 17 amino acids. The CDR3: CASSLTARGSPNYGYTF. For the CDR3, the DNA is TGTGCCAGCAGCTTAACGGCCAGGGGGAGCCCTAACTATGGCTACACCTTC. Full variable domain (outside the CDR3, taken from reference TRBV11-3 and TRBJ1-2): EAGVVQSPRYKIIEKKQPVAFWCNPISGHNTLYWYLQNLGQGPELLIRYENEEAVDDSQLPKDRFSAERLKGVDSTLKIQPAELGDSAVYLCASSLTARGSPNYGYTFGSGTRLTVV.

This clone appeared once. V gene TRBV9 combines with J gene TRBJ2-7; D may be TRBD1 or TRBD2 (5 bases each). V dropped 3 bases and J dropped 2 bases, with 12 bases sitting between them. The CDR3 length is 14 residues. The germline gives CDR1 SGDLS, CDR2 YYNGEE. The CDR3 region is CASSEGRSTYEQYF. The CDR3 bases are TGTGCCAGCAGCGAGGGACGGAGTACCTACGAGCAGTACTTC.

The J gene is TRBJ1-5, the V gene TRBV15; tentative D call: TRBD1 (5 bases). V was shortened by 5 bases and J by 0 bases, with 14 bases between the two germline ends. Germline loops: CDR1 LNHNV, CDR2 YYDKDF (reference sequence). CDR3 length: 16 amino acids. The CDR3 sequence is CATSDSKVYSNQPQHF. CDR3 in DNA: TGTGCCACCAGCGACAGCAAAGTCTATAGCAATCAGCCCCAGCATTTT.

The chain links TRBV6-5 to TRBJ2-5; tentative D call: TRBD1 (6 bases). CDR1 is MNHEY, CDR2 SVGAGI, per germline. The CDR3 covers 13 residues. Trimming left V 4 bases short and J 7 bases short, with 13 bases between. DNA for the CDR3: TGTGCCAGCAGTTCTAGTGGGGGCGGGACCCAGTACTTC. Translation gives CASSSSGGGTQYF.

This clone was seen a few times. The V gene is TRBV4-3, the J gene TRBJ1-2, with 7 bases that match TRBD1. From germline, CDR1 is LGHNA and CDR2 YSLEER. The CDR3 contains 17 residues. Trimming removed 0 bases from V and 0 bases from J; junction bases left unmatched: 7. The CDR3 sequence: CASSQDFSGQTNYGYTF. The CDR3 DNA follows: TGCGCCAGCAGCCAAGACTTTTCGGGACAGACTAACTATGGCTACACCTTC.

As regards this clone: The junction departs from the called germline gene at one end, perhaps through a read error. The chain uses TRBV5-5 and TRBJ2-3; 7 nucleotides match TRBD2. In germline, CDR1 is SGHKS, CDR2 YYEKEE (reference sequence). The CDR3 has 13 residues. In DNA, the CDR3 is TGCGCCAGCAGCACCAGACTAGCTGATACGCAGTATTTT. It encodes CASSTRLADTQYF.

This clone was counted between two and nine times. The chain couples TRBV2 to TRBJ1-6, with TRBD1 as a possible D gene (6 bases). The CDR3 is 14 amino acids. CDR1 is SNHLY, CDR2 FYNNEI, per germline. V dropped 7 bases and J dropped 6 bases, with 13 bases sitting between them. Here the CDR3 reads CASIPAGVNSPLHF. CDR3 bases: TGTGCCAGCATACCCGCAGGGGTTAATTCACCCCTCCACTTT.